These 13 T cell receptor beta chains originate from one sample sequenced in a study of T cells after yellow fever vaccination. TCRdb independently ran MiXCR on the 5' RACE reads; one entry per CDR3 protein. The sample lists some 560,000 distinct CDR3 sequences, less than 20% occurring once. Sequenced material: PBMCs, taken roughly 5 days after the first yellow fever vaccination. Receptors originate from a man between 18 and 35 years old who received the YFV17D yellow fever vaccine.

The V call is TRBV5-1, the J call TRBJ1-1; D remains ambiguous. The germline V gene encodes CDR1 SGHRS and CDR2 YFSETQ. There are 14 residues in the CDR3. The germline V and J ends were trimmed by 4 bases and 5 bases, with 15 bases remaining between them. CDR3 residues: CASSPGLGSTEAFF. The CDR3 DNA is TGCGCCAGCAGCCCGGGCTTAGGGAGTACTGAAGCTTTCTTT.

This clonotype has more than one count but fewer than ten. This chain connects TRBV4-3 to TRBJ2-7; D might be TRBD2 (6 bases). Deletions cut 0 bases from V and 0 bases from J, with 15 bases between. This CDR3 spans 17 amino acids. Germline CDR1 LGHNA, CDR2 YSLEER. Here the CDR3 DNA reads TGCGCCAGCAGCCAAGAGGGATGGGGGGAAAGCTCCTACGAGCAGTACTTC. It encodes CASSQEGWGESSYEQYF.

Written as DNA, the CDR3 is TGCGCCAGCAGCCAAGATAAAGCGGGGGGGCCTAGCAATGAGCAGTTCTTC. Translating gives CASSQDKAGGPSNEQFF. The V and J genes are TRBV4-3 and TRBJ2-1; 10 bases are a match to TRBD2. Germline V gives CDR1 LGHNA, CDR2 YSLEER. The CDR3 runs 17 residues. After removal of 0 bases from V and 6 bases from J, the junction contained 8 bases not matched to a gene.

This clonotype appeared a few times. This chain connects TRBV24-1 to TRBJ2-2, with 7 bases matching TRBD1. V trimming: 0 bases; J trimming: 4 bases; junction bases outside the gene matches: 4. Germline V gene data show CDR1 as KGHDR and CDR2 as SFDVKD. CDR3 length equals 16 residues. Written as DNA, the CDR3 is TGTGCCACCAGTGATTTGTTGACAGGGACCACCGGGGAGCTGTTTTTT. This codes for CATSDLLTGTTGELFF.

The chain carries TRBV2 and TRBJ2-3; 8 nucleotides agree with TRBD2. This CDR3 has 15 amino acids. Germline values: CDR1 SNHLY, CDR2 FYNNEI. Trimming took 1 base from V and 1 from J; bases not matched to a gene: 1. This CDR3 reads CASSEVLAGTDTQYF. CDR3 DNA: TGTGCCAGCAGTGAAGTACTAGCGGGCACAGATACGCAGTATTTT.

The chain has TRBV7-9 and TRBJ2-1, with D uncertain. Germline values: CDR1 SEHNR, CDR2 FQNEAQ (reference sequence). The CDR3 is 16 residues long. The V end lost 5 bases, the J end lost 7 bases, and 21 bases lay between the germline ends. The CDR3 DNA reads as TGTGCCAGCAGCAATCCTCGGGCACCCGTGGGGAATGAGCAGTTCTTC. Translating gives CASSNPRAPVGNEQFF.

The J gene is TRBJ2-7, the V gene TRBV10-3; maybe TRBD1 (5 bases). The CDR3 runs to 14 residues. V was clipped by 0 bases and J by 6 bases, with 12 bases between them. In germline, CDR1 is ENHRY, CDR2 SYGVKD. The CDR3 DNA sequence: TGTGCCATCAGTGAGTCGGTGAAAGGGGTCGAGCAGTACGTC. It encodes CAISESVKGVEQYV.

The genes are TRBV5-1 and TRBJ2-1; D possibly corresponds to TRBD2 (6 bases). The V end was cut by 3 bases, the J end by 7 bases, with 11 bases between. Per the germline V gene, CDR1 is SGHRS and CDR2 is YFSETQ. The CDR3 contains 13 residues. The CDR3 protein is CASSSGRRNEQFF. For the CDR3, the DNA is TGCGCCAGCAGCTCAGGGAGGAGGAATGAGCAGTTCTTC.

The genes are TRBV5-1 and TRBJ1-2; tentative D call: TRBD1 (5 bases). This CDR3 is built from 14 residues. Looked up from germline, CDR1 is SGHRS and CDR2 is YFSETQ. Trimming stripped 5 bases from V and 4 bases from J, with 15 bases between. The CDR3 sequence is CASREGTAAYGYTF. CDR3 coding DNA: TGCGCCAGCAGGGAGGGGACCGCAGCCTATGGCTACACCTTC.

DNA for the CDR3: TGTGCCAGCAGCTGGGACAGGACGAGCGGGGAGCTGTTTTTT. It codes for CASSWDRTSGELFF. The chain combines TRBV7-2 with TRBJ2-2; 8 nucleotides match TRBD1. The CDR3 has 14 amino acids. Per germline, CDR1 SGHTA and CDR2 FQGNSA. V shed 4 bases, J shed 7 bases, and the junction held 5 bases outside the gene matches.

The chain carries TRBV11-2 and TRBJ1-1, with a tentative D call TRBD1 (5 bases). Trimming removed 4 bases from V and 8 bases from J, with 11 bases in between. The CDR3 is 12 amino acids. From germline, CDR1 is SGHAT and CDR2 FQNNGV. The CDR3 DNA reads TGTGCCAGCAGCTCCCCGGGGCGGGAAGCTTTCTTT. Translating gives CASSSPGREAFF. Drawing the rest from reference TRBV11-2 and TRBJ1-1, the complete variable domain is EAGVAQSPRYKIIEKRQSVAFWCNPISGHATLYWYQQILGQGPKLLIQFQNNGVVDDSQLPKDRFSAERLKGVDSTLKIQPAKLEDSAVYLCASSSPGREAFFGQGTRLTVV.

The rearrangement links TRBV20-1 to TRBJ2-1; unclear D gene. In germline, CDR1 is DFQATT, CDR2 SNEGSKA (reference sequence). The CDR3 has 16 residues. The V gene lost 1 base and the J gene lost 4 bases, with 17 bases spanning the gap. CDR3 bases: TGCAGTGCTAGAGCTCCTGGGATCCAGACTTACAATGAGCAGTTCTTC. Translation gives CSARAPGIQTYNEQFF.

The genes are TRBV6-5 and TRBJ1-2; 7 nucleotides line up with TRBD1. Germline V gene data show CDR1 as MNHEY and CDR2 as SVGAGI. This CDR3 has 11 amino acids. J gave up 11 bases and V 4 bases, and 4 bases lay outside the gene matches. The CDR3 spells CASSSGQRYTF. Here the CDR3 DNA reads TGTGCCAGCAGTTCGGGACAGAGATACACCTTC.